Included here is one TCR beta chain sequence, with context. This sample was included in a study of identical twins. With 6 bases removed from V and 1 base from J, the gap between germline ends came to 15 bases. Germline V lookup: CDR1 SGHAT, CDR2 FQDESV (reference sequence). CDR3 length: 16 amino acids. Using its own MiXCR run on the 5' RACE reads, TCRdb lists one record per CDR3 protein. The repertoire holds hundreds of thousands of distinct CDR3 sequences, with roughly an eighth as singletons. These data were also reused for a study on yellow fever vaccine responses in identical twins.

Sequencing was performed on PBMCs. This clonotype was sampled from a woman aged 18-29 years in good health. J is TRBJ2-2 and V is TRBV11-1; a weak D match, TRBD2 (6 bases). The CDR3: CASSAGRNENTGELFF. As DNA, the CDR3 is TGTGCCAGCAGTGCGGGACGAAACGAGAACACCGGGGAGCTGTTTTTT. Drawing the rest from reference TRBV11-1 and TRBJ2-2, the complete variable domain is EAEVAQSPRYKITEKSQAVAFWCDPISGHATLYWYRQILGQGPELLVQFQDESVVDDSQLPKDRFSAERLKGVDSTLKIQPAELGDSAMYLCASSAGRNENTGELFFGEGSRLTVL.